One TCR beta chain is described in this entry. The data are from a study of blood T cell repertoires in COVID-19. The wider study: There were acute and convalescent COVID-19 samples, and they came from the United States, Italy and Spain. PBMCs, B-cell-depleted T cells, or T cells provided the cDNA or gDNA that made up the material.

Per the authors' pipeline: Amplifying reference gene primers gave estimates of nucleated cell counts. Clones were sequenced by immunoSEQ multiplex PCR, and TCRdb holds only the in-frame ones, with some missing. The V and J calls and the clone size are those of that table, but D and trimming were determined from the DNA. The table records some 14,000 clones, about four fifths of them present only once. Losses at the gene ends were 2 bases for V and 6 bases for J; bases not matched to a gene: 13. The germline V gene has CDR1 MDHEN and CDR2 SYDVKM. The CDR3 is 16 residues long. The material sequenced was peripheral blood. The source is a man aged 50 to 60 with active COVID-19. The V gene is TRBV28, the J gene TRBJ2-7; 7 bases fit TRBD2. CDR3 protein: CASSLRMQRLAVEQYF. CDR3 nucleotide sequence: TGTGCCAGCAGTTTACGCATGCAGCGACTAGCAGTCGAGCAGTACTTC.